These 7 T cell receptor beta chains came from one sample sequenced in a study of blood T cells in healthy people across ages. For the second PCR, which ran for roughly 6 to 11 cycles, a sample-barcoded 5' primer and a J-beta primer mix were used. TCRdb redid the calling of the 5' RACE reads with MiXCR, one entry per CDR3 protein. The profile shows approximately 1,000,000 distinct CDR3 sequences, more than 35% of them singletons. The sample comprised blood. These receptors all come from an older woman in good health.

The chain combines TRBV10-3 with TRBJ2-4; D may match TRBD1 or TRBD2 (5 bases each). Matching the DNA end better, TRBJ2-7 makes the J call doubtful. From germline, CDR1 is ENHRY and CDR2 SYGVKD. There are 16 residues in the CDR3. CDR3 DNA: TGTGCCATCAATAAGGGACCCAGGACCAACTCCTACGAGCAGTACTTC. Translating it yields CAINKGPRTNSYEQYF.

The chain is built from TRBV11-3 and TRBJ2-7; no clear D gene. The germline gives CDR1 SGHNT, CDR2 YENEEA. Trimming removed 5 bases from V and 3 bases from J, with 8 bases in between. The CDR3 loop spans 12 amino acids. Written as DNA, the CDR3 is TGTGCCAGCAGCCCCAAGGTCTACGAGCAGTACTTC. It encodes CASSPKVYEQYF.

The gene calls are TRBV20-1 and TRBJ2-3; TRBD2 matches 8 bases. CDR3 length: 15 amino acids. Per the germline V gene, CDR1 is DFQATT and CDR2 is SNEGSKA (reference sequence). Unmatched junction bases numbered 11, after V lost 6 bases and J lost 3 bases. This CDR3 is CSAGRGSNPTDTQYF. The CDR3 coding sequence is TGCAGTGCCGGGAGGGGATCAAACCCAACAGATACGCAGTATTTT.

The chain links TRBV2 to TRBJ1-1; 8 bases match TRBD1. Trimming removed 4 bases from V and 7 bases from J; junction bases left unmatched: 11. CDR3 length: 15 amino acids. CDR1 and CDR2 (germline): SNHLY, FYNNEI. The DNA for the CDR3 is TGTGCCAGCAGTGTACAGGGGGAGAGGTCTGGTGAAGCTTTCTTT. This gives the protein CASSVQGERSGEAFF.

The chain employs TRBV20-1 and TRBJ2-3; D perhaps matches TRBD1 (5 bases). The germline V gene has CDR1 DFQATT and CDR2 SNEGSKA (reference sequence). This CDR3 contains 15 residues. Deletions cut 6 bases from V and 2 bases from J, with 18 bases between. This chain's CDR3 is CSARTLFRATDTQYF. CDR3 DNA: TGCAGTGCCAGAACCCTTTTCAGGGCCACAGATACGCAGTATTTT.

The chain links TRBV5-1 to TRBJ2-1; D remains ambiguous. The CDR3 totals 16 residues. Trimming pared 3 bases from V and 1 base from J, leaving 14 bases between. Looked up from germline, CDR1 is SGHRS and CDR2 is YFSETQ. The CDR3 DNA reads as TGCGCCAGCAGCTCGGACCCGCAGCCGTCCTACAATGAGCAGTTCTTC. This sequence encodes CASSSDPQPSYNEQFF.

This clonotype was counted only a few times. V usage is TRBV11-2 and J usage is TRBJ2-4; 8 bases map to TRBD1. Looked up from germline, CDR1 is SGHAT and CDR2 is FQNNGV. The CDR3 consists of 13 residues. Losses at the gene ends were 3 bases for V and 6 bases for J; bases not matched to a gene: 1. CDR3 sequence: CASSFGQGNIQYF. The CDR3 coding sequence is TGTGCCAGCAGCTTCGGACAGGGAAACATTCAGTACTTC.